The 14 T cell receptor beta chains given below trace back to one sample, sequenced in a study of breast tumors, draining lymph nodes, adjacent tissues. The lymph nodes were axillary draining lymph nodes from breast cancer patients. From the multiplex PCR reads, TCRdb called clonotypes with MiXCR, one entry per CDR3 protein. The data contain about 140,000 distinct CDR3 sequences, approximately 32% of them singletons. The source material was axillary lymph node tissue. The source of these receptors is a female donor with breast cancer. Some clones in this sample may be carry-over from other donors' samples.

The rearrangement joins TRBV5-1 to TRBJ2-7; the match to TRBD1 covers 7 bases. V shed 3 bases, J shed 1 base, and the junction held 13 bases outside the gene matches. The CDR3 extends over 17 amino acids. Looked up from germline, CDR1 is SGHRS and CDR2 is YFSETQ. CDR3 region: CASSWDRHRDSSYEQYF. The CDR3 DNA reads TGCGCCAGCAGCTGGGACCGCCACAGGGACAGTTCCTACGAGCAGTACTTC.

The sample holds many counts of this clonotype. At one end, the junction sequence differs from germline, possibly due to a read error. This sequence joins TRBV10-3 and TRBJ2-3, with a weak D call TRBD2 (6 bases). Per germline, CDR1 ENHRY and CDR2 SYGVKD. This CDR3 is 15 amino acids long. CDR3 in amino acids: CAIGDSGGVTDTQYF. The CDR3 DNA follows: TGTGCCATCGGTGATTCCGGGGGAGTGACAGATACGCAGTATTTT.

This clonotype showed up just a few times. V and J are TRBV20-1 and TRBJ1-1; D gene ambiguous. V was pared by 6 bases and J by 6 bases, with 17 bases between. This CDR3 contains 13 residues. The germline V gene has CDR1 DFQATT and CDR2 SNEGSKA (reference sequence). The chain's CDR3 is CSASEPEVPEAFF. DNA of the CDR3: TGCAGTGCGTCGGAACCAGAGGTTCCTGAAGCTTTCTTT.

Concerning this clonotype: At one boundary the junction diverges from the germline segment, which might be a read error. The rearrangement uses TRBV19 and TRBJ1-3; D unclear. Germline V lookup: CDR1 LNHDA, CDR2 SQIVND (reference sequence). CDR3 length: 13 residues. The CDR3, as DNA: TGTGCCAGTAGTACGCCCTCGGGAAACACCATATATTTC. Translating gives CASSTPSGNTIYF.

Note on this clonotype: A junction boundary mismatches the germline segment, possibly from a read error. The chain couples TRBV10-3 to TRBJ2-3; 14 bases fit TRBD2. The germline gives CDR1 ENHRY, CDR2 SYGVKD. The CDR3 is 16 residues long. Here the CDR3 DNA reads TGTGTCATCAGCCCGGGACTAGCGGGAGAGGTAGATACGCAGTATTTT. Protein product: CVISPGLAGEVDTQYF.

This clonotype was seen ten or more times. The gene calls are TRBV30 and TRBJ2-3; 9 bases match TRBD2. The V segment lost 0 bases and the J segment 0 bases; nucleotides outside the gene matches: 7. CDR3 length: 17 residues. Germline V lookup: CDR1 GTSNPN, CDR2 SVGIG (reference sequence). CDR3 region: CAWSVPGLASSTDTQYF. The CDR3 DNA is TGTGCCTGGAGTGTCCCGGGACTAGCCAGTAGCACAGATACGCAGTATTTT.

This sequence joins TRBV30 and TRBJ1-6, with D possibly being TRBD1 (5 bases). CDR1 GTSNPN and CDR2 SVGIG come from the germline V gene (reference sequence). Trimming pared 2 bases from V and 6 bases from J, leaving 11 bases between. The CDR3 contains 14 residues. The CDR3 DNA is TGTGCCTGGAGTTTACAGGACCCTAATTCACCCCTCCACTTT. Translated: CAWSLQDPNSPLHF.

This clonotype was seen at least ten times. V is TRBV18 and J is TRBJ2-7; 8 bases match TRBD1. Germline V gene data show CDR1 as KGHSH and CDR2 as LQKENI. The CDR3 runs 15 residues. Trimming cost V 2 bases and J 0 bases; bases outside gene matches: 3. The chain's CDR3 is CASSPRTGSSYEQYF. The CDR3 nucleotides read TGTGCCAGCTCACCAAGGACAGGGAGCTCCTACGAGCAGTACTTC.

This clonotype turned up a few times. The chain joins TRBV4-3 to TRBJ1-1, with a possible D match to TRBD1 (6 bases). This CDR3 comprises 15 residues. V lost 3 bases to trimming and J lost 8 bases, with 19 bases between them. CDR1 and CDR2 (germline): LGHNA, YSLEER. The CDR3 spells CASSQTRQALREAFF. CDR3 nucleotide sequence: TGCGCCAGCAGCCAGACGAGACAGGCTCTGCGGGAAGCTTTCTTT.

Many counts were recorded for this clonotype. V usage is TRBV5-1 and J usage is TRBJ2-5, with TRBD2 matching over 13 bases. CDR3 length: 18 amino acids. The trim removed 0 bases at V and 1 base at J, leaving 6 bases unmatched. CDR1 SGHRS and CDR2 YFSETQ come from the germline V gene. This chain's CDR3 is CASSLAATSGGAQETQYF. For the CDR3, the DNA is TGCGCCAGCAGCTTGGCCGCCACTAGCGGGGGGGCCCAAGAGACCCAGTACTTC.

The rearrangement uses TRBV7-9 and TRBJ2-3, with D perhaps being TRBD1 or TRBD2 (5 bases each). CDR3 length equals 14 residues. Trimming took off 0 bases at V and 8 bases at J, with 12 bases between the two ends. CDR1 and CDR2 (germline): SEHNR, FQNEAQ (reference sequence). DNA of the CDR3: TGTGCCAGCAGCTTAGCAGACGGGGCTGGTACGCAGTATTTT. Encoded protein: CASSLADGAGTQYF.

A note on this clonotype: At one boundary the junction diverges from the germline segment, which might be a read error. The rearrangement links TRBV10-3 to TRBJ1-2; unclear D gene. The V gene's germline CDR1 is ENHRY and CDR2 SYGVKD. The CDR3 has 14 residues. This chain's CDR3 is CAIKGRDLTGGCTF. The DNA of the CDR3 is TGTGCCATCAAGGGAAGGGATCTCACCGGTGGCTGCACCTTC.

The J gene is TRBJ1-6, the V gene TRBV20-1; D is unclear. The CDR3 length is 15 residues. Germline CDR1 DFQATT, CDR2 SNEGSKA (reference sequence). Trimming shortened V by 3 bases and J by 5 bases, and 14 bases separated the two germline ends. DNA of the CDR3: TGCAGTGCTAGTGGAGGGAAGGGAAATAATTCACCCCTCCACTTT. Amino acid sequence: CSASGGKGNNSPLHF.

This clonotype has a handful of counts. The J gene is TRBJ1-4, the V gene TRBV5-6, with TRBD1 as a possible D gene (6 bases). CDR3 length: 22 amino acids. The germline V and J ends were trimmed by 4 bases and 0 bases, with 31 bases remaining between them. Germline CDR1 reads SGHDT; CDR2 reads YYEEEE. The CDR3 protein is CASSLPPTGGAPFFSTNEKLFF. The CDR3 DNA reads TGTGCCAGCAGCCTGCCCCCCACGGGGGGGGCTCCCTTTTTTTCAACTAATGAAAAACTGTTTTTT.